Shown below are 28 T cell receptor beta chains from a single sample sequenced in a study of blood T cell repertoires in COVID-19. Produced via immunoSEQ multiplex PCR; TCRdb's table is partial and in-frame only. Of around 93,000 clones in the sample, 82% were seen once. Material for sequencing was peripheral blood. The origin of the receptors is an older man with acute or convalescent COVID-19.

The chain's CDR3 is CASSYPRTGFYEQYF. In DNA, the CDR3 is TGTGCCAGCAGTTACCCCCGGACAGGATTCTACGAGCAGTACTTC. The chain couples TRBV27 to TRBJ2-7; 7 bases map to TRBD1. Unmatched junction bases numbered 9, after V lost 4 bases and J lost 3 bases. CDR3 length: 15 amino acids. Germline assignment: CDR1 MNHEY and CDR2 SMNVEV (reference sequence).

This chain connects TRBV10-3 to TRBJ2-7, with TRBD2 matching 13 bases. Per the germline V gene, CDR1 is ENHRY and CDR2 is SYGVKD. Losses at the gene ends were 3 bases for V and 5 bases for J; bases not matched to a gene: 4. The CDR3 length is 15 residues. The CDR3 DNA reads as TGTGCCATCAGTGATCGACTAGCGGGAGGTCACGAGCAGTACTTC. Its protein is CAISDRLAGGHEQYF.

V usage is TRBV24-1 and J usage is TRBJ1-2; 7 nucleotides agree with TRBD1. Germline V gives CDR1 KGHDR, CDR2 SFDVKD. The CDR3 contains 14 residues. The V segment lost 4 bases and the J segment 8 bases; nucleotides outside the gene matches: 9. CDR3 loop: CATSDHMTGQGYTF. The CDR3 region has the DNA TGTGCCACCAGTGACCACATGACAGGGCAGGGCTACACCTTC.

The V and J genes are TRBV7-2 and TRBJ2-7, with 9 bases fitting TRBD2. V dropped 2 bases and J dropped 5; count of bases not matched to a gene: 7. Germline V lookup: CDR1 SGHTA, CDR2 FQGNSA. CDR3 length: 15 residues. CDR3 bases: TGTGCCAGCAGCTTACTAGCGGGACAGATTCACGAGCAGTACTTC. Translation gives CASSLLAGQIHEQYF.

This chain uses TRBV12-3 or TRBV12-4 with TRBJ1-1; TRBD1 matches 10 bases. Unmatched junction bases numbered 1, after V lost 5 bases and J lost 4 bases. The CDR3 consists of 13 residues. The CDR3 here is CASSRQGATEAFF. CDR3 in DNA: TGTGCCAGCAGTCGACAGGGGGCCACTGAAGCTTTCTTT.

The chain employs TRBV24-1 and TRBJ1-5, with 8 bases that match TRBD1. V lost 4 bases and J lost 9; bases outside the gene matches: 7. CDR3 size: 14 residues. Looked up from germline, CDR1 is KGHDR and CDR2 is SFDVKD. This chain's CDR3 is CATSDQGALGPQHF. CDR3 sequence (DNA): TGTGCCACCAGTGACCAGGGGGCCCTGGGGCCCCAGCATTTT.

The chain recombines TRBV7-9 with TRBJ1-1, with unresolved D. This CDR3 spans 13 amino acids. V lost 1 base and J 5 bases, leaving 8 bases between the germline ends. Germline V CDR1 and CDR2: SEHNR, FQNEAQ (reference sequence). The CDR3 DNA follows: TGTGCCAGCAGCTTAGATACGCGGACTGAAGCTTTCTTT. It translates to CASSLDTRTEAFF.

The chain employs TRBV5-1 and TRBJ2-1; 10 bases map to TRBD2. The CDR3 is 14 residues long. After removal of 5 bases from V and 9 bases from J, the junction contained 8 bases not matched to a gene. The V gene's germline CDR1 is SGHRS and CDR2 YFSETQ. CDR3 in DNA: TGCGCCAGCAGTATCGTAGCGGGAGGAGTTGAGCAGTTCTTC. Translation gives CASSIVAGGVEQFF.

CDR3 nucleotides: TGTGCCTGGACTCTCTACAATGAGCAGTTCTTC. It is translated as CAWTLYNEQFF. The chain employs TRBV30 and TRBJ2-1; D unclear. Deletions cut 4 bases from V and 3 bases from J, with 4 bases between. The CDR3 totals 11 residues. Per germline, CDR1 GTSNPN and CDR2 SVGIG (reference sequence).

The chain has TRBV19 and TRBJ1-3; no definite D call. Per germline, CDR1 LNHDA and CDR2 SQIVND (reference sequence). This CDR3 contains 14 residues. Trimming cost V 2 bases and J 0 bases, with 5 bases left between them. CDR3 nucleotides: TGTGCCAGTAGTATAAGCAACTCTGGAAACACCATATATTTT. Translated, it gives CASSISNSGNTIYF.

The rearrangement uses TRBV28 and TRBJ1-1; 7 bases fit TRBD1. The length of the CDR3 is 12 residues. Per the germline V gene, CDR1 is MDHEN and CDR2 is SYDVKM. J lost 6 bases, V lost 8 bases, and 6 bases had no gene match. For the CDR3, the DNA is TGTGCCAGCTATGACAGGGCCGCTGAAGCTTTCTTT. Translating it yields CASYDRAAEAFF.

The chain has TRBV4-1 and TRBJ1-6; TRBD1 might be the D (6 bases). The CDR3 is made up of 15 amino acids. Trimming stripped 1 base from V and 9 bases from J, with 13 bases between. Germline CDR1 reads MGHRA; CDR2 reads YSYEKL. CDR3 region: CASSQGRTEASPLHF. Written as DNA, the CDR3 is TGCGCCAGCAGCCAAGGACGGACAGAGGCTTCACCCCTCCACTTT.

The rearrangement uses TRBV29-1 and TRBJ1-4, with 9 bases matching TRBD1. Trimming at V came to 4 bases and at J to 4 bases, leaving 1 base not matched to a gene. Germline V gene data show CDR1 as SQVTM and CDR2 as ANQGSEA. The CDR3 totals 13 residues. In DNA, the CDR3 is TGCAGCGTTGGGGGACAGGGTAATGAAAAACTGTTTTTT. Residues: CSVGGQGNEKLFF.

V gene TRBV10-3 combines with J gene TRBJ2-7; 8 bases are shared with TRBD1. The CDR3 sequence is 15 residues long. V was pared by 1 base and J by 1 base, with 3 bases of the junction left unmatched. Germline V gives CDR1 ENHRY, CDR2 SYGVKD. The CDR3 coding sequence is TGTGCCATCAGTGAGTATCAGGGGGCATCCTACGAGCAGTACTTC. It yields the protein CAISEYQGASYEQYF.

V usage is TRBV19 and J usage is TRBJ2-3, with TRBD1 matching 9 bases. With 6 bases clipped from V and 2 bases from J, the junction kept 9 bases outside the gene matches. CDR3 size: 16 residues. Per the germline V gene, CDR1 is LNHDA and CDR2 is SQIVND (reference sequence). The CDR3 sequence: CASSQTGTGLTDTQYF. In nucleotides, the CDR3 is TGTGCCAGTAGCCAGACCGGGACAGGGCTCACAGATACGCAGTATTTT.

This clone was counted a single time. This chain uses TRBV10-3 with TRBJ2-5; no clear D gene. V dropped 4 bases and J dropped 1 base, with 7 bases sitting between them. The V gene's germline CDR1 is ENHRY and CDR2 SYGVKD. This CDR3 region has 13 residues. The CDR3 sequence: CAISVELQETQYF. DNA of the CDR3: TGTGCCATCAGTGTTGAACTCCAAGAGACCCAGTACTTC.

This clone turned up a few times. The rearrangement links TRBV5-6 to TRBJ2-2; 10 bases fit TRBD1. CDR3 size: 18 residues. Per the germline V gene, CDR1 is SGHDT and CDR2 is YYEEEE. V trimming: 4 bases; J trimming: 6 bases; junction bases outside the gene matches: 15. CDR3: CASSLRIRDRGGSGELFF. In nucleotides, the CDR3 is TGTGCCAGCAGCCTAAGAATCCGGGACAGGGGAGGGTCCGGGGAGCTGTTTTTT.

In DNA form, the CDR3 reads TGTGCCAGCAGCTTGACCGGGACAGGGGAATCTGAAGCTTTCTTT. It codes for CASSLTGTGESEAFF. The chain combines TRBV5-6 with TRBJ1-1, with TRBD1 matching over 10 bases. Losses at the gene ends were 1 base for V and 6 bases for J; bases not matched to a gene: 6. Germline V gene lookup returns CDR1 SGHDT and CDR2 YYEEEE. The CDR3 length is 15 residues.

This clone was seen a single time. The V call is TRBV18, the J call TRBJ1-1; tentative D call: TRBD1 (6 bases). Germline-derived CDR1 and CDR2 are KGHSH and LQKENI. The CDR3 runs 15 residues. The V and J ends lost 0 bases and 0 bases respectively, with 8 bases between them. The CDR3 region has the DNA TGTGCCAGCTCACCACCGGACAGATTGAACACTGAAGCTTTCTTT. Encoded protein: CASSPPDRLNTEAFF.

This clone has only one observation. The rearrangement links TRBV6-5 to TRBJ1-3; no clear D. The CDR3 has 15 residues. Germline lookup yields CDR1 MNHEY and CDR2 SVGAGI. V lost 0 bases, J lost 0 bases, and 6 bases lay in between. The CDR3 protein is CASSYSRDSGNTIYF. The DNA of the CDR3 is TGTGCCAGCAGTTACTCACGGGACTCTGGAAACACCATATATTTT.

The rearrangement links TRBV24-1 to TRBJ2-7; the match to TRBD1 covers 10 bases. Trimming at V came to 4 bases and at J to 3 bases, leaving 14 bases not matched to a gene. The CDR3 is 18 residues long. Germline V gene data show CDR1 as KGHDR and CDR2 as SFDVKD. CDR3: CATSDYMTGTGEYYEQYF. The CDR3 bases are TGTGCCACCAGTGACTACATGACCGGGACAGGGGAATACTACGAGCAGTACTTC.

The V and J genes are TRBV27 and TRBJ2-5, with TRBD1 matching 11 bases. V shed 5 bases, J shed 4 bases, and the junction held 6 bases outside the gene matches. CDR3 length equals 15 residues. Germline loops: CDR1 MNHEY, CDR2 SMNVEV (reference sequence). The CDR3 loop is CASSQGQGEGETQYF. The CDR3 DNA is TGTGCCAGCAGTCAGGGACAGGGGGAGGGAGAGACCCAGTACTTC.

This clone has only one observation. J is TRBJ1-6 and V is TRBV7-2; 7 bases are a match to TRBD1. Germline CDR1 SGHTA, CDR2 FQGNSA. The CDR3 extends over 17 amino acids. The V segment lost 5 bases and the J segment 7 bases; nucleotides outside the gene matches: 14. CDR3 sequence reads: CASSPVGRGAANSPLHF. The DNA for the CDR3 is TGTGCCAGCAGCCCCGTGGGCAGGGGGGCTGCGAATTCACCCCTCCACTTT.

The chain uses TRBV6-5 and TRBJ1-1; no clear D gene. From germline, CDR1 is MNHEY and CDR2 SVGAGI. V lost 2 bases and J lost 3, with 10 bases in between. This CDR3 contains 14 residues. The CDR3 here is CASSYAGFYTEAFF. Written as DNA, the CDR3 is TGTGCCAGCAGTTACGCGGGGTTCTACACTGAAGCTTTCTTT.

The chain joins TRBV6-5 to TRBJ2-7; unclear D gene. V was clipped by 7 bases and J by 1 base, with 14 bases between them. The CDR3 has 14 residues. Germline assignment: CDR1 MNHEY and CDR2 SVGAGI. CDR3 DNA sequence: TGTGCCAGCACCCTTACATCGACTTCCTACGAGCAGTACTTC. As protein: CASTLTSTSYEQYF.

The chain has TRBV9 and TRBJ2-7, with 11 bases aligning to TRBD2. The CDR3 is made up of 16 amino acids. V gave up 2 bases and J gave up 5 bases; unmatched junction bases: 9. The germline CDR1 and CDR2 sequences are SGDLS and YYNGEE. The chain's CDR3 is CASSVSGGAGGNEQYF. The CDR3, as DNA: TGTGCCAGCAGCGTTAGCGGGGGGGCCGGTGGGAACGAGCAGTACTTC. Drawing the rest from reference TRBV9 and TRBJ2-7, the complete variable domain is DSGVTQTPKHLITATGQRVTLRCSPRSGDLSVYWYQQSLDQGLQFLIQYYNGEERAKGNILERFSAQQFPDLHSELNLSSLELGDSALYFCASSVSGGAGGNEQYFGPGTRLTVT.

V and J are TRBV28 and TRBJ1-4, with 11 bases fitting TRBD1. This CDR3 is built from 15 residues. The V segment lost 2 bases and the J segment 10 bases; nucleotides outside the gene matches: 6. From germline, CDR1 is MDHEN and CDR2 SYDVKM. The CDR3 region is CASSLPGQGGRKLFF. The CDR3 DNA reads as TGTGCCAGCAGTTTACCGGGACAGGGGGGTCGAAAACTGTTTTTT.

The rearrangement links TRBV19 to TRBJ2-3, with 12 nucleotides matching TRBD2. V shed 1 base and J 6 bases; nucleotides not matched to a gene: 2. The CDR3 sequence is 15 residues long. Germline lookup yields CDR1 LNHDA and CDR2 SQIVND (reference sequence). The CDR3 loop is CASSIGTSGKDTQYF. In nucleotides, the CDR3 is TGTGCCAGTAGTATAGGGACTAGCGGGAAGGATACGCAGTATTTT.